These 7 T cell receptor beta chains were sequenced from one sample in a study of T cells in localized non-small cell lung cancer. Measured with immunoSEQ multiplex PCR; TCRdb has only the in-frame clones, and not every one. The sample contains approximately 41,000 clones, about 86% of which appear only once. The sample consisted of peripheral blood, taken before any cancer treatment. Every receptor here comes from a woman aged 18-55 years with stage III lung adenocarcinoma.

The CDR3 nucleotides read TGTGCCACCACAAGGACAGGAGATTCACCCCTCCACTTT. This translates into CATTRTGDSPLHF. This sequence joins TRBV6-1 and TRBJ1-6; 7 nucleotides match TRBD1. This CDR3 comprises 13 residues. Germline V gene data show CDR1 as MNHNS and CDR2 as SASEGT. V lost 10 bases and J lost 8; bases outside the gene matches: 8.

V usage is TRBV9 and J usage is TRBJ1-2; the match to TRBD1 covers 7 bases. Losses at the gene ends were 4 bases for V and 8 bases for J; bases not matched to a gene: 14. The germline V gene has CDR1 SGDLS and CDR2 YYNGEE. This CDR3 has 15 residues. Here the CDR3 reads CASSPGTERTSGYTF. The CDR3 nucleotides read TGTGCCAGCAGCCCCGGGACAGAAAGAACGTCGGGCTACACCTTC.

Comments on this clone: A read error may produce the germline difference seen at one junction end. The rearrangement joins TRBV18 to TRBJ1-1; D unclear. Germline lookup yields CDR1 KGHSH and CDR2 LQKENI. This CDR3 has 16 residues. The CDR3 is CASTPGQMIPDTEAFF. CDR3 sequence (DNA): TGTGCCAGCACACCCGGGCAAATGATCCCGGACACTGAAGCTTTCTTT.

The V and J genes are TRBV6-6 and TRBJ1-6; 8 bases line up with TRBD1. Per germline, CDR1 MNHNY and CDR2 SVGAGI (reference sequence). The CDR3 consists of 14 residues. Losses at the gene ends were 6 bases for V and 10 bases for J; bases not matched to a gene: 8. CDR3 residues: CASRPGTGISPLHF. The CDR3 nucleotides are TGTGCCAGCAGGCCAGGGACAGGAATCTCACCCCTCCACTTT.

The rearrangement joins TRBV19 to TRBJ2-3; no definite D call. Germline V gene sequence: CDR1 LNHDA, CDR2 SQIVND (reference sequence). The CDR3 covers 12 residues. Deletions cut 4 bases from V and 8 bases from J, with 10 bases between. In nucleotides, the CDR3 is TGTGCCAGTAGTAAGCAAGGCGTTACGCAGTATTTT. Residues: CASSKQGVTQYF.

J is TRBJ1-6 and V is TRBV2; D perhaps matches TRBD1 (6 bases). Germline CDR1 and CDR2: SNHLY and FYNNEI. This CDR3 contains 17 residues. V lost 1 base, J lost 9 bases, and 19 bases lay in between. The CDR3 protein is CASSEGPPGGARSPLHF. DNA for the CDR3: TGTGCCAGCAGTGAAGGTCCCCCCGGGGGGGCGCGTTCACCCCTCCACTTT. Supplemented by reference TRBV2 and TRBJ1-6, the full variable domain reads EPEVTQTPSHQVTQMGQEVILRCVPISNHLYFYWYRQILGQKVEFLVSFYNNEISEKSEIFDDQFSVERPDGSNFTLKIRSTKLEDSAMYFCASSEGPPGGARSPLHFGNGTRLTVT.

The V and J genes are TRBV6-5 and TRBJ1-2; D is undetermined. There are 13 residues in the CDR3. CDR1 is MNHEY and CDR2 is SVGAGI in the germline V gene. Trimming took off 4 bases at V and 4 bases at J, with 10 bases between the two ends. The CDR3 DNA sequence: TGTGCCAGCAGTTCCGAATACCCCTATGGCTACACCTTC. Protein: CASSSEYPYGYTF.